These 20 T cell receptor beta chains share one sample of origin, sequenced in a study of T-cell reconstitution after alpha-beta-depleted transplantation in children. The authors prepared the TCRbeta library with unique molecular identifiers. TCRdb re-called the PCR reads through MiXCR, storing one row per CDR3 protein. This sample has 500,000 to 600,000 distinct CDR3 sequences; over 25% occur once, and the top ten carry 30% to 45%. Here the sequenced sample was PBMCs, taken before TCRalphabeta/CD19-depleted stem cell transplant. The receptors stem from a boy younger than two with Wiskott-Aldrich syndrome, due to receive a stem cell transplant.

CDR3 sequence reads: CSASAAGRTDTQYF. The CDR3 DNA reads as TGCAGTGCTAGCGCGGCGGGTCGCACAGATACGCAGTATTTT. The chain is built from TRBV20-1 and TRBJ2-3; possibly TRBD2 for D (5 bases). Trimming cost V 3 bases and J 1 base, with 11 bases left between them. The length of the CDR3 is 14 residues. Germline CDR1 reads DFQATT; CDR2 reads SNEGSKA (reference sequence).

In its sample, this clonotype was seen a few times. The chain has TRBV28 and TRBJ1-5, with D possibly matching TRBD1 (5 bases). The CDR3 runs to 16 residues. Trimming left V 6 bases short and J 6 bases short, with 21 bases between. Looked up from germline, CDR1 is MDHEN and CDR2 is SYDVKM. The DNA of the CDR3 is TGTGCCAGCAGCATCACCAGGGATCGTTATGGTCAGCCCCAGCATTTT. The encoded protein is CASSITRDRYGQPQHF.

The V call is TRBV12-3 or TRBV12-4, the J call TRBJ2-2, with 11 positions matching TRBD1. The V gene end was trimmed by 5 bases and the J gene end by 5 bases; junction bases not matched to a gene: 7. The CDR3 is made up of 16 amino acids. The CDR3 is CASSLTGTGGTGELFF. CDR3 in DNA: TGTGCCAGCAGTCTAACTGGGACAGGGGGGACCGGGGAGCTGTTTTTT.

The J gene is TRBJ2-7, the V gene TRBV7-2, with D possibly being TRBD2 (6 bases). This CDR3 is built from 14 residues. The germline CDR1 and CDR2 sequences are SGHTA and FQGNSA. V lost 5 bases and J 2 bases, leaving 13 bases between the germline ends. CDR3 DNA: TGTGCCAGCAGCCGGGGACTGGTGACCTACGAGCAGTACTTC. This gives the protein CASSRGLVTYEQYF.

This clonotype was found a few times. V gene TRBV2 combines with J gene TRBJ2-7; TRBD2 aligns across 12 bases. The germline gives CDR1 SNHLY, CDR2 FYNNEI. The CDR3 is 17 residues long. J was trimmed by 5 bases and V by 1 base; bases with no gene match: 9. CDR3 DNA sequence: TGTGCCAGCAGTGAAGGTGCTAGCGGGAGGGCCTTCCACGAGCAGTACTTC. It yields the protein CASSEGASGRAFHEQYF.

CDR3 bases: TGTGCCAGCAGTTTATTTTGGCTAGCGGGGGTCCAAGAGACCCAGTACTTC. Amino acids: CASSLFWLAGVQETQYF. This chain links TRBV28 with TRBJ2-5, with TRBD2 identical over 10 bases. V was pared by 1 base and J by 1 base, with 6 bases of the junction left unmatched. Germline V gene data show CDR1 as MDHEN and CDR2 as SYDVKM. CDR3 length equals 17 residues.

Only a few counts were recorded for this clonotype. The CDR3 loop is CACSYTTGGLFF. The CDR3, as DNA: TGTGCCTGTAGTTACACTACAGGGGGCTTGTTTTTT. V usage is TRBV30 and J usage is TRBJ1-4; 9 nucleotides agree with TRBD1. Per the germline V gene, CDR1 is GTSNPN and CDR2 is SVGIG (reference sequence). The CDR3 has 12 amino acids. With V trimmed by 6 bases and J by 15 bases, 11 bases remained unmatched.

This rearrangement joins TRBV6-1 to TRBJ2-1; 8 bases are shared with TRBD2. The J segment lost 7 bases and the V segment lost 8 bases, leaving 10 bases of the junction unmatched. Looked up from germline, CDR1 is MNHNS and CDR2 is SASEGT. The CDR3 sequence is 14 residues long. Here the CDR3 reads CASPRLANLNEQFF. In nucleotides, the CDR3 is TGTGCCAGCCCGAGACTAGCGAATTTAAATGAGCAGTTCTTC.

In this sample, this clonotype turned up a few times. This chain's CDR3 is CASSLGRDGSNTEAFF. CDR3 nucleotide sequence: TGCGCCAGCAGCTTGGGGAGGGACGGATCGAACACTGAAGCTTTCTTT. V gene TRBV5-1 combines with J gene TRBJ1-1, with D possibly TRBD1 on 5 matching bases. Germline V gene sequence: CDR1 SGHRS, CDR2 YFSETQ. V lost 0 bases, J lost 1 base, and 13 bases lay in between. The CDR3 extends over 16 amino acids.

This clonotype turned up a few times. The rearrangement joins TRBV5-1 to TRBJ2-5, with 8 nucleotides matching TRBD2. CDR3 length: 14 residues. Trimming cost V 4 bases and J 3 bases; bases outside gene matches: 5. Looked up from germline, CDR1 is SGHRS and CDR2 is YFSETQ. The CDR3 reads CASSTIAGKETQYF. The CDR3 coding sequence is TGCGCCAGCAGCACAATAGCGGGGAAAGAGACCCAGTACTTC.

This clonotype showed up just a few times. The CDR3 loop is CASSLGRENTEAFF. Written as DNA, the CDR3 is TGTGCCAGCAGCTTAGGAAGGGAGAACACTGAAGCTTTCTTT. This rearrangement joins TRBV11-3 to TRBJ1-1; D call uncertain. V lost 1 base, J lost 1 base, and 7 bases lay in between. From germline, CDR1 is SGHNT and CDR2 YENEEA. This CDR3 contains 14 residues.

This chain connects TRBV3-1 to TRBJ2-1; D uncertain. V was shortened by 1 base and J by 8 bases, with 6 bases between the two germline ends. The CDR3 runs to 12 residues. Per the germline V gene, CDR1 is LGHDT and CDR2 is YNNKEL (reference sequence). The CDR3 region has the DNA TGTGCCAGCAGCCAAGGACTGGATGAGCAGTTCTTC. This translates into CASSQGLDEQFF.

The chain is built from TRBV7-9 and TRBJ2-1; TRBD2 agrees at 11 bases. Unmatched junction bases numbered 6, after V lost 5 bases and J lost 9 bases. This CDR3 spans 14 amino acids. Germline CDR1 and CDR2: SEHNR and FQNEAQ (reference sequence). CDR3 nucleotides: TGTGCCAGCAGCCGACTAGCGGGGCCCGGTGAGCAGTTCTTC. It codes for CASSRLAGPGEQFF. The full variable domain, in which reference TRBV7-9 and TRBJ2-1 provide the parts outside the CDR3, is DTGVSQNPRHKITKRGQNVTFRCDPISEHNRLYWYRQTLGQGPEFLTYFQNEAQLEKSRLLSDRFSAERPKGSFSTLEIQRTEQGDSAMYLCASSRLAGPGEQFFGPGTRLTVL.

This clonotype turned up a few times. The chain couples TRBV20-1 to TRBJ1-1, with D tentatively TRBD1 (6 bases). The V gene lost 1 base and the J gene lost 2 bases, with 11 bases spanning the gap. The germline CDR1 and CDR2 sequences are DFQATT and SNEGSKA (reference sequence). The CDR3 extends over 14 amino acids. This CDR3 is CSARVWGPNTEAFF. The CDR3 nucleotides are TGCAGTGCTAGAGTGTGGGGGCCAAACACTGAAGCTTTCTTT.

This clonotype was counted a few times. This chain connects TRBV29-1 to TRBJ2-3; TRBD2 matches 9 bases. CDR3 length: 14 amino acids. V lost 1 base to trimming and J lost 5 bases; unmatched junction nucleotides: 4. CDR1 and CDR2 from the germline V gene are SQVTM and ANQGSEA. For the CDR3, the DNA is TGCAGCGTTGAAGGCGGGAGGGCCGTAGATACGCAGTATTTT. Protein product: CSVEGGRAVDTQYF.

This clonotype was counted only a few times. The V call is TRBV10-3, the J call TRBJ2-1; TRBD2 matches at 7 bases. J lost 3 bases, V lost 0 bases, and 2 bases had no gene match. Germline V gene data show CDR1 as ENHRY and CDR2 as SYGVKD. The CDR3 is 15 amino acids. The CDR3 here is CAISESERGYNEQFF. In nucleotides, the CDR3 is TGTGCCATCAGTGAGTCTGAGCGGGGCTACAATGAGCAGTTCTTC.

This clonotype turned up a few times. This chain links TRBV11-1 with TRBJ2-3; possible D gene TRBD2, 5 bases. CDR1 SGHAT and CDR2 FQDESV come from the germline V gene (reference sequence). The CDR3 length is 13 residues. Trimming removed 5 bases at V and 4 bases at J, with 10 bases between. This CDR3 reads CASSPGWADTQYF. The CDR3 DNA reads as TGTGCCAGCAGCCCGGGGTGGGCAGATACGCAGTATTTT.

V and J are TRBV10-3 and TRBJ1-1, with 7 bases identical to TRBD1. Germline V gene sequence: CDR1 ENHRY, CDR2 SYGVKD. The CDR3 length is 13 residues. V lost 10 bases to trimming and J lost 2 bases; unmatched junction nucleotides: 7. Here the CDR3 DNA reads TGTGCCACCGTGGACAGGCAAAACACTGAAGCTTTCTTT. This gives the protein CATVDRQNTEAFF.

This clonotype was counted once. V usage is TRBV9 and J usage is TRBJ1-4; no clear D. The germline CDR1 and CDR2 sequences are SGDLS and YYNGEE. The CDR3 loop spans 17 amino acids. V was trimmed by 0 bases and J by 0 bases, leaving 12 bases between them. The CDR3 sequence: CASSVEPLGATNEKLFF. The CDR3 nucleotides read TGTGCCAGCAGCGTAGAGCCCCTAGGAGCAACTAATGAAAAACTGTTTTTT.

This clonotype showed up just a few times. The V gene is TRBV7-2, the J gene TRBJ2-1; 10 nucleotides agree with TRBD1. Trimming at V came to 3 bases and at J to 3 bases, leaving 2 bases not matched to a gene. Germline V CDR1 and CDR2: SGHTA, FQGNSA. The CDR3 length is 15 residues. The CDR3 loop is CASSFGTGDYNEQFF. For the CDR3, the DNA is TGTGCCAGCAGCTTCGGGACAGGGGACTACAATGAGCAGTTCTTC.